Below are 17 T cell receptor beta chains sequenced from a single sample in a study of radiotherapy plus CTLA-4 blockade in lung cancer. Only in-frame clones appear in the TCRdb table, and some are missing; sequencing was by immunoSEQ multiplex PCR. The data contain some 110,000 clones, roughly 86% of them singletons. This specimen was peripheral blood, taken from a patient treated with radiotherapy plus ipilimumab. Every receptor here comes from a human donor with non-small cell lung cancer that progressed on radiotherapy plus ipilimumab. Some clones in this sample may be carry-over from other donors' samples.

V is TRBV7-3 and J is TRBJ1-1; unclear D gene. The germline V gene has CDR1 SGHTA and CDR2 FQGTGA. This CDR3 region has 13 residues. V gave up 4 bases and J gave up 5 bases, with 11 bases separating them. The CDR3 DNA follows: TGTGCCAGCAGCTCGCGACGGCAGACTGAAGCTTTCTTT. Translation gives CASSSRRQTEAFF.

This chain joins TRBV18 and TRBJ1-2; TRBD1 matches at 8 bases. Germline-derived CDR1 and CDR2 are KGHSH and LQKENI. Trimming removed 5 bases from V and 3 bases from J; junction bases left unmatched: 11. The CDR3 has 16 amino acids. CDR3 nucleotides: TGTGCCAGCTCAAGGACAGGGCGACAGGGCGACTATGGCTACACCTTC. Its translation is CASSRTGRQGDYGYTF.

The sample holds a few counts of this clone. CDR3 DNA: TGTAGACATGGGAACACTGAAGCTTTCTTT. It specifies CRHGNTEAFF. This chain connects TRBV6-4 to TRBJ1-1; D ambiguous. This CDR3 is built from 10 residues. Looked up from germline, CDR1 is MRHNA and CDR2 is SNTAGT.

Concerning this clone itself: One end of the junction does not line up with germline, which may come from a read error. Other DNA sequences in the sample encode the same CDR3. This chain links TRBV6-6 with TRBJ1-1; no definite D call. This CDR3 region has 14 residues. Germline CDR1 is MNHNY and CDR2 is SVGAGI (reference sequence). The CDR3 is CASSYLNLNTEAFF. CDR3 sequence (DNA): TGTGCCAGCAGTTACCTAAATTTGAACACCGAAGCTTTCTTT.

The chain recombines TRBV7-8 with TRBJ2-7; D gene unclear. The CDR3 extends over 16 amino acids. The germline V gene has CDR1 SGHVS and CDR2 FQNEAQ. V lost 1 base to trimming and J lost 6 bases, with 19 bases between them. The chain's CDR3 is CASSLVDPHEWPEQYF. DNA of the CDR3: TGTGCCAGCAGCTTAGTAGACCCCCATGAGTGGCCCGAGCAGTACTTC.

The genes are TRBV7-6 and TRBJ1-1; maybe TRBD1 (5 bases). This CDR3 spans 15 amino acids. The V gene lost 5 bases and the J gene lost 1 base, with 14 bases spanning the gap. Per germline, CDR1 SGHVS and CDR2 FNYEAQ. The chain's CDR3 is CASSPRAGSNTEAFF. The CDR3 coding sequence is TGTGCCAGCAGCCCGAGGGCAGGGTCGAACACTGAAGCTTTCTTT.

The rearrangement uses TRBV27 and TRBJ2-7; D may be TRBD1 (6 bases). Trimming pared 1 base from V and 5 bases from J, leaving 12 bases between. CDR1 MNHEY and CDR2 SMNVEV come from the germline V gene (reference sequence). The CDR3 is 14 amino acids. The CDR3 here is CASSLLNREHEQYF. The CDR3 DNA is TGTGCCAGCAGTTTATTAAACAGGGAGCACGAGCAGTACTTC.

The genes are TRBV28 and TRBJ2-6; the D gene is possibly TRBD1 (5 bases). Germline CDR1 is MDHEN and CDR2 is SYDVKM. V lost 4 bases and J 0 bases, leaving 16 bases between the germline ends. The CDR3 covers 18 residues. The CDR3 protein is CASSSALTDSSGANVLTF. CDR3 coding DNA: TGTGCCAGCAGTTCCGCCCTCACTGACAGCTCTGGGGCCAACGTCCTGACTTTC. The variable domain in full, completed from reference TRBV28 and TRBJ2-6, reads DVKVTQSSRYLVKRTGEKVFLECVQDMDHENMFWYRQDPGLGLRLIYFSYDVKMKEKGDIPEGYSVSREKKERFSLILESASTNQTSMYLCASSSALTDSSGANVLTFGAGSRLTVL.

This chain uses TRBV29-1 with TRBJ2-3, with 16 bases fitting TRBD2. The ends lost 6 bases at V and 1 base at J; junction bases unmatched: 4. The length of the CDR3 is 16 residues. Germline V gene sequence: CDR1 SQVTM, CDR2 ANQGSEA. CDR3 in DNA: TGCAGCGTCACCGGGACTAGCGGGGGGGGCACAGATACGCAGTATTTT. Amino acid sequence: CSVTGTSGGGTDTQYF.

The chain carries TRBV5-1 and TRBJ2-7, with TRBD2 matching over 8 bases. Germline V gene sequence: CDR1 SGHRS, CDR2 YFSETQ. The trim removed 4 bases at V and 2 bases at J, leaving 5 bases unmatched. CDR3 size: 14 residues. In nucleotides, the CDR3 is TGCGCCAGCAGCCCGGAGCGGGGGACCTACGAGCAGTACTTC. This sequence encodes CASSPERGTYEQYF.

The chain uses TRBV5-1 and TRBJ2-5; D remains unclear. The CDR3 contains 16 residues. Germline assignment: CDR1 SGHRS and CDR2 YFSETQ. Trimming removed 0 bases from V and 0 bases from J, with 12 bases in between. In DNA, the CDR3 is TGCGCCAGCAGCTTGGAGGTCCCATCGTACCAAGAGACCCAGTACTTC. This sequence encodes CASSLEVPSYQETQYF.

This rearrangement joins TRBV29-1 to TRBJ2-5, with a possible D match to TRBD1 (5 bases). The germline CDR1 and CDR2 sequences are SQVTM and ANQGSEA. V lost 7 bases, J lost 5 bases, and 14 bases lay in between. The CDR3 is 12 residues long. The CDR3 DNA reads TGCAGCGGGGGCCACCCTCCCGAGACCCAGTACTTC. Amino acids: CSGGHPPETQYF. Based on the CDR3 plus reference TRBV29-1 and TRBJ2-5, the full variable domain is SAVISQKPSRDICQRGTSLTIQCQVDSQVTMMFWYRQQPGQSLTLIATANQGSEATYESGFVIDKFPISRPNLTFSTLTVSNMSPEDSSIYLCSGGHPPETQYFGPGTRLLVL.

CDR3 region: CASSSVYTQYF. CDR3 in DNA: TGTGCCAGCAGCTCCGTCTATACGCAGTATTTT. The V call is TRBV7-2, the J call TRBJ2-3; D is unresolved. V lost 4 bases to trimming and J lost 7 bases, with 6 bases between them. Germline V gene data show CDR1 as SGHTA and CDR2 as FQGNSA. CDR3 length: 11 residues.

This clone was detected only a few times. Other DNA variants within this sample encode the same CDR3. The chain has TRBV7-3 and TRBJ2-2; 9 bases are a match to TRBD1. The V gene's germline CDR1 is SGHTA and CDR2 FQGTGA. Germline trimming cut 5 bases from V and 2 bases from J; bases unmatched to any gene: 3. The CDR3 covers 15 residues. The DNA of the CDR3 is TGTGCCAGCAGCCGGGACAGGGACAACACCGGGGAGCTGTTTTTT. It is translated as CASSRDRDNTGELFF. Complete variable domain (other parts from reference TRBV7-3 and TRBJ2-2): GAGVSQTPSNKVTEKGKYVELRCDPISGHTALYWYRQSLGQGPEFLIYFQGTGAADDSGLPNDRFFAVRPEGSVSTLKIQRTERGDSAVYLCASSRDRDNTGELFFGEGSRLTVL.

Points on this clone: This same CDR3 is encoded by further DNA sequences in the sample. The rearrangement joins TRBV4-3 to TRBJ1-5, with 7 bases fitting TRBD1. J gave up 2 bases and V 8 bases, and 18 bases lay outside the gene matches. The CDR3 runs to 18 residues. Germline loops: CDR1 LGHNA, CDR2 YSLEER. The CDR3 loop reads CASGGTVGGDVCNQPQHF. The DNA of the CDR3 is TGCGCCAGCGGGGGGACAGTAGGGGGAGATGTTTGCAATCAGCCCCAGCATTTT.

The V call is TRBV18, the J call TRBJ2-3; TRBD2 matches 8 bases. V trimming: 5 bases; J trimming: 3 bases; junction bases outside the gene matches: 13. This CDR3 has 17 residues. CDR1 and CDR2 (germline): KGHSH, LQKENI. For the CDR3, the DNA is TGTGCCAGCTCATCTGCACTTGGCGGGGGGTTAACAGATACGCAGTATTTT. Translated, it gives CASSSALGGGLTDTQYF.

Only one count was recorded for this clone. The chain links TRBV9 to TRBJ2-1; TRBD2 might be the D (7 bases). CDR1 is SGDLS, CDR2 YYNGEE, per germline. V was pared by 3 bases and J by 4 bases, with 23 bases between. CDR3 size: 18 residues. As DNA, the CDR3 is TGTGCCAGCAGCGCGTTGGGGATACGGGGGGCCCCTTACAATGAGCAGTTCTTC. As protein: CASSALGIRGAPYNEQFF.